This note documents a single TCR beta chain sequence. The CDR3 length is 12 residues. The V end lost 1 base, the J end lost 5 bases, and 4 bases lay between the germline ends. Germline CDR1 and CDR2: LGHNA and YNFKEQ. The data were taken from a study of CD8 T cells in Susac syndrome. Random hexamers were used to reverse transcribe the RNA input (roughly 0.5 to 1 ug). TCRdb independently ran MiXCR on the immunoSEQ multiplex PCR reads; one entry per CDR3 protein. The table includes 110,000 or so distinct CDR3 sequences, 90% to 95% detected once. Material: CD4+ T cells from PBMCs. The sequence was collected from a human donor with multiple sclerosis. The rearrangement uses TRBV4-2 and TRBJ2-3; the D is unclear. This chain's CDR3 is CASSQVLDTQYF. The CDR3 nucleotides read TGTGCCAGCAGCCAAGTTCTAGATACGCAGTATTTT.